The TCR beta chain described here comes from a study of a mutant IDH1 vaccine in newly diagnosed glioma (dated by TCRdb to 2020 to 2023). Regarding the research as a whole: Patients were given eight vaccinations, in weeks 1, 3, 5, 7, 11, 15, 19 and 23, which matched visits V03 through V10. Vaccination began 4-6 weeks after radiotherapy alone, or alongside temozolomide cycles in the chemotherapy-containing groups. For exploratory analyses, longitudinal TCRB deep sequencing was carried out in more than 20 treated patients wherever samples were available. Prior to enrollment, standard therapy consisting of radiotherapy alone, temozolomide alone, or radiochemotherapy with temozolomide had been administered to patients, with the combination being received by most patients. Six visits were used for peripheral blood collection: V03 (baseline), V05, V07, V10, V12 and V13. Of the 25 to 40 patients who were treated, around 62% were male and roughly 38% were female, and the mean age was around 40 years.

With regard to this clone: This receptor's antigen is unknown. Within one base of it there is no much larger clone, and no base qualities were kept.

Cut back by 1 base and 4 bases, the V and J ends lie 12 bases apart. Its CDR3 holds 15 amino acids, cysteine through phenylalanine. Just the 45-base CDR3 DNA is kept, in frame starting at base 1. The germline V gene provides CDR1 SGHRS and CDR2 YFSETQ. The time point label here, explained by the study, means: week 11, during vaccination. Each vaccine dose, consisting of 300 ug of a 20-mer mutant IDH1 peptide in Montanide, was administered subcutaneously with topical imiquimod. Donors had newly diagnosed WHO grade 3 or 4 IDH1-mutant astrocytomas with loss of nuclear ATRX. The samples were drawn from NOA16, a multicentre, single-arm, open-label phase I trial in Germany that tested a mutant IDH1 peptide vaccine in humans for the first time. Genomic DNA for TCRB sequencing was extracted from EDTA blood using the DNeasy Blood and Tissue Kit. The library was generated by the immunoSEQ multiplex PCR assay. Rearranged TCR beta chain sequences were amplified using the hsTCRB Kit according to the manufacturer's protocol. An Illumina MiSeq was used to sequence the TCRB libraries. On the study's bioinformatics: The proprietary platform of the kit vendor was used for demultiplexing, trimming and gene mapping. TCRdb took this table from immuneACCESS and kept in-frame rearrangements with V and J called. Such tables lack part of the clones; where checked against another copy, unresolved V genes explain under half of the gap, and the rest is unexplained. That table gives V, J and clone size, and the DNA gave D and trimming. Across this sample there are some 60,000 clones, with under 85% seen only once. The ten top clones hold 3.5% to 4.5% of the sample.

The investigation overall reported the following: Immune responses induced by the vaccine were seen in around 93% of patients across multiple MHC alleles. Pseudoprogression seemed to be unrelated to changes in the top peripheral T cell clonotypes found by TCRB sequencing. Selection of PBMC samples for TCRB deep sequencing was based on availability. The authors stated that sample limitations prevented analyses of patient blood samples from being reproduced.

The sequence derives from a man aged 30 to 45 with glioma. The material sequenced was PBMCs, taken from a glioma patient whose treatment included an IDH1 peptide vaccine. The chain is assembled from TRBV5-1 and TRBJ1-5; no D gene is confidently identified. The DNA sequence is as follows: TGCGCCAGCAGCTTGACCGGGTTGGGGAATCAGCCCCAGCATTTT. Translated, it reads CASSLTGLGNQPQHF. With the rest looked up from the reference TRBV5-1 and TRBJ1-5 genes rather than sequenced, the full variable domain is KAGVTQTPRYLIKTRGQQVTLSCSPISGHRSVSWYQQTPGQGLQFLFEYFSETQRNKGNFPGRFSGRQFSNSRSEMNVSTLELGDSALYLCASSLTGLGNQPQHFGDGTRLSIL.